The sequence of this T cell receptor beta chain was determined in a study of T cells after yellow fever vaccination. General study results and limits: Abundant clonotypes from the bulk population could contaminate FACS-sorted repertoires.

In this sample, this clonotype turned up many times. Its matching antigen is unknown. One entry per CDR3 protein results from TCRdb running MiXCR on the 5' RACE reads. The repertoire includes hundreds of thousands of distinct CDR3 sequences, approximately 4% of them detected once, and about 26% sits in the top ten. The source of this sequence is a man between 18 and 35 years old who received the YFV17D yellow fever vaccine. Specimen: PBMCs, collected 5 days after the yellow fever booster vaccination.

DNA of the CDR3: TGCGCCAGCAGCCAAGAGGGGGGGCGGCTGGGGACCCAGCATTTT. It specifies CASSQEGGRLGTQHF. V is TRBV4-1 and J is TRBJ1-5, with a tentative D call TRBD1 (6 bases). Trimming stripped 0 bases from V and 11 bases from J, with 17 bases between. The CDR3 is 15 amino acids. The germline CDR1 and CDR2 sequences are MGHRA and YSYEKL.